These 32 T cell receptor beta chains were all obtained from the same sample, sequenced in a study of glioma-infiltrating T cells. Amplification of TCR alpha and beta CDR3 regions from RNA used iRepertoire nested multiplex PCR. TCRdb passed the multiplex PCR reads through MiXCR, listing each CDR3 protein once. Of 90,000 to 100,000 distinct CDR3 sequences listed, 35% to 45% are singletons. Material for sequencing was glioma tissue, nonneoplastic brain tissue, or PBMCs (not recorded which). The receptors were gathered from a human donor with low-grade glioma or glioblastoma, undergoing nonglioma brain surgery, or in good health (not recorded which).

This chain connects TRBV19 to TRBJ1-2; 7 nucleotides agree with TRBD1. Germline CDR1 LNHDA, CDR2 SQIVND (reference sequence). V was pared by 4 bases and J by 8 bases, with 7 bases of the junction left unmatched. This CDR3 has 13 residues. The CDR3 here is CASSTTGVGGYTF. The CDR3 bases are TGTGCCAGTAGTACAACAGGGGTTGGAGGCTACACCTTC.

This clonotype was counted at least ten times. The genes are TRBV27 and TRBJ2-1; 11 bases are shared with TRBD2. V lost 7 bases, J lost 9 bases, and 11 bases stayed unmatched. From germline, CDR1 is MNHEY and CDR2 SMNVEV (reference sequence). The CDR3 is 15 amino acids. The CDR3 here is CASKLAGGPLGEQFF. CDR3 DNA: TGTGCCAGCAAATTAGCGGGAGGGCCTCTCGGTGAGCAGTTCTTC.

The sample holds many counts of this clonotype. The chain uses TRBV5-4 and TRBJ2-7, with 12 bases that match TRBD1. J gave up 5 bases and V 3 bases, and 3 bases lay outside the gene matches. Germline values: CDR1 SGHNT, CDR2 YYREEE (reference sequence). This CDR3 contains 14 residues. The CDR3 DNA follows: TGTGCCAGCAGCTCCGGGACAGGGGGCCACGAGCAGTACTTC. It encodes CASSSGTGGHEQYF.

This clonotype was observed at least ten times. The genes are TRBV7-2 and TRBJ2-3; 9 positions match TRBD2. Germline V gene lookup returns CDR1 SGHTA and CDR2 FQGNSA. After removal of 1 base from V and 0 bases from J, the junction contained 11 bases not matched to a gene. The CDR3 sequence is 19 residues long. DNA for the CDR3: TGTGCCAGCAGCTTAGTACGCCTAGCGGGAAGACCTAGCACAGATACGCAGTATTTT. Translating it yields CASSLVRLAGRPSTDTQYF.

This clonotype was picked up many times. This sequence joins TRBV2 and TRBJ2-7; D is unclear. From germline, CDR1 is SNHLY and CDR2 FYNNEI. There are 14 residues in the CDR3. The ends were cut back, 0 bases at V and 2 bases at J, with 8 bases in the middle. As DNA, the CDR3 is TGTGCCAGCAGTGAAGCGACGGATGCCTACGAGCAGTACTTC. It encodes CASSEATDAYEQYF. Full variable domain (rest looked up from reference TRBV2 and TRBJ2-7): EPEVTQTPSHQVTQMGQEVILRCVPISNHLYFYWYRQILGQKVEFLVSFYNNEISEKSEIFDDQFSVERPDGSNFTLKIRSTKLEDSAMYFCASSEATDAYEQYFGPGTRLTVT.

The chain recombines TRBV6-5 with TRBJ2-7; 9 positions agree with TRBD1. The length of the CDR3 is 16 residues. Trimming at V came to 2 bases and at J to 5 bases, leaving 10 bases not matched to a gene. Germline-derived CDR1 and CDR2 are MNHEY and SVGAGI. CDR3 nucleotide sequence: TGTGCCAGCAGTTACGCAACCGGGACAGGGTTAAACGAGCAGTACTTC. Translation: CASSYATGTGLNEQYF.

The chain is built from TRBV5-1 and TRBJ1-6; D is possibly TRBD1 (5 bases). V shed 0 bases and J shed 10 bases, with 14 bases lying between them. The CDR3 sequence is 15 residues long. Germline lookup yields CDR1 SGHRS and CDR2 YFSETQ. CDR3 protein: CASSLGGTWVSPLHF. The CDR3 DNA follows: TGCGCCAGCAGCTTGGGCGGGACGTGGGTCTCACCCCTCCACTTT.

This chain joins TRBV6-6 and TRBJ2-1; D is uncertain. The CDR3 totals 14 residues. Germline values: CDR1 MNHNY, CDR2 SVGAGI (reference sequence). The CDR3 loop reads CVSSYGQAYNEQFF. Here the CDR3 DNA reads TGTGTTAGCAGTTACGGGCAGGCGTACAATGAGCAGTTCTTC.

About this clonotype itself: Being one base from a much bigger clone, this may be a read error. CDR3 bases: TGTGCCAGCAGCCCCTCGGGGACCCTTACCTACAATGAGCAGCTCTTC. Its translation: CASSPSGTLTYNEQLF. This chain links TRBV5-4 with TRBJ2-1; D is possibly TRBD1 or TRBD2 (5 bases each). Per germline, CDR1 SGHNT and CDR2 YYREEE (reference sequence). The CDR3 consists of 16 residues.

The V call is TRBV6-4, the J call TRBJ2-7, with 7 nucleotides matching TRBD1. Germline V lookup: CDR1 MRHNA, CDR2 SNTAGT. The length of the CDR3 is 14 residues. J gave up 0 bases and V 6 bases, and 5 bases lay outside the gene matches. The CDR3 here is CASSRDSGSYEQYF. Written as DNA, the CDR3 is TGTGCCAGCAGCCGGGACAGTGGCTCCTACGAGCAGTACTTC.

Turning to this clonotype: A single base separates this from a much larger clone, so it may be a read error. The chain combines TRBV7-9 with TRBJ2-2; the D is unclear. Trimming removed 6 bases from V and 3 bases from J, with 5 bases in between. CDR1 is SEHNR and CDR2 is FQNEAQ in the germline V gene (reference sequence). The CDR3 is 12 amino acids. The CDR3, as DNA: TGTGCCAGCAGACGACACACCGGGGAGCTGTTTTTT. This translates into CASRRHTGELFF.

This clonotype was seen many times. The J gene is TRBJ1-4, the V gene TRBV27; 10 positions match TRBD1. The CDR3 consists of 15 residues. The V gene's germline CDR1 is MNHEY and CDR2 SMNVEV (reference sequence). Trimming took 4 bases from V and 6 from J; bases not matched to a gene: 5. CDR3 protein: CASSSTGQGYEKLFF. CDR3 DNA sequence: TGTGCCAGCAGTTCGACGGGACAGGGGTATGAAAAACTGTTTTTT.

This clonotype was recorded a few times. The genes are TRBV4-1 and TRBJ2-1; 13 positions agree with TRBD2. With V trimmed by 1 base and J by 4 bases, 4 bases remained unmatched. The CDR3 contains 17 residues. Looked up from germline, CDR1 is MGHRA and CDR2 is YSYEKL. CDR3 nucleotide sequence: TGCGCCAGCAGCCAAGGGGCGGGACTAGCGGGATACAATGAGCAGTTCTTC. As protein: CASSQGAGLAGYNEQFF.

For this clonotype: The CDR3 end shows no conserved phenylalanine or tryptophan, and so a read error is likely. It is unclear where the CDR3 begins or ends on the DNA, so no DNA is shown, and the CDR3 is as TCRdb lists it. CDR3 in amino acids: CSSSPQATNTEALC. The rearrangement joins TRBV7-9 to TRBJ1-1; the table's D call, TRBD1, has no DNA check behind it. The CDR3 comprises 14 residues, both ends counted. Germline CDR1 and CDR2: SEHNR and FQNEAQ (reference sequence).

A note on this clonotype: One base away lies a much larger clone, so this may be a sequencing read error. V is TRBV29-1 and J is TRBJ2-5; D perhaps matches TRBD2 (5 bases). Looked up from germline, CDR1 is SQVTM and CDR2 is ANQGSEA. CDR3 length equals 14 residues. CDR3 DNA sequence: TGCGGCGTTGTGGGTCCAGGACTTAGGGAGACCCAGTACTTC. Protein product: CGVVGPGLRETQYF.

Written as DNA, the CDR3 is TGCAGCGGGGACCTTGATGAGGGCCAGTACTTC. Its translation is CSGDLDEGQYF. The genes are TRBV20-1 and TRBJ2-5, with D perhaps being TRBD1 or TRBD2 (5 bases each). The CDR3 loop spans 11 amino acids. CDR1 and CDR2 from the germline V gene are DFQATT and SNEGSKA (reference sequence).

Turning to this clonotype: Mismatch with germline at one junction end may stem from a read error. This chain joins TRBV27 and TRBJ1-1, with D perhaps matching TRBD1 (5 bases). Per the germline V gene, CDR1 is MNHEY and CDR2 is SMNVEV (reference sequence). The CDR3 is made up of 14 amino acids. This CDR3 reads CVSSPIGGSTEAFF. The CDR3 DNA is TGTGTTAGCAGTCCCATTGGGGGGAGCACTGAAGCCTTCTTT.

This clonotype was picked up many times. The V gene is TRBV19, the J gene TRBJ1-5; 7 nucleotides line up with TRBD1. J lost 0 bases, V lost 4 bases, and 3 bases had no gene match. The CDR3 length is 15 residues. From germline, CDR1 is LNHDA and CDR2 SQIVND (reference sequence). The CDR3 DNA sequence: TGTGCCAGTAGTAGACAGGGAGTTAGCAATCAGCCCCAGCATTTT. This translates into CASSRQGVSNQPQHF.

A word on this clonotype: Its ends do not fully match the called genes, so a read error is possible. The chain employs TRBV2 and TRBJ1-3, with D perhaps TRBD1 (5 bases). CDR3 size: 13 residues. Germline values: CDR1 SNHLY, CDR2 FYNNEI. The CDR3 loop reads CASAKGAGNIIYF. The DNA for the CDR3 is TGTGCCAGCGCGAAAGGGGCTGGAAACATCATATATTTT.

The chain's CDR3 is CASSLESGGYNEQFF. DNA for the CDR3: TGTGCCAGCAGCTTAGAATCAGGGGGATACAATGAGCAGTTCTTC. The V call is TRBV7-8, the J call TRBJ2-1; TRBD1 matches 7 bases. The CDR3 extends over 15 amino acids. After removal of 1 base from V and 4 bases from J, the junction contained 4 bases not matched to a gene. The germline gives CDR1 SGHVS, CDR2 FQNEAQ.

This chain connects TRBV20-1 to TRBJ1-3; D gene unclear. Germline V gene sequence: CDR1 DFQATT, CDR2 SNEGSKA (reference sequence). This CDR3 region has 13 residues. CDR3 in DNA: TGCAGCGCCGAGGTGGGCTCTGGAAACACCATATATTTT. Amino acids: CSAEVGSGNTIYF.

This chain links TRBV20-1 with TRBJ2-1; 14 nucleotides match TRBD2. The CDR3 runs 14 residues. Unmatched junction bases numbered 3, after V lost 4 bases and J lost 7 bases. CDR1 is DFQATT, CDR2 SNEGSKA, per germline (reference sequence). The CDR3 sequence: CSAKGTSGRNEQFF. DNA of the CDR3: TGCAGTGCTAAGGGGACTAGCGGGAGAAATGAGCAGTTCTTC.

The sample holds many counts of this clonotype. The chain is built from TRBV2 and TRBJ2-1, with D perhaps TRBD1 (6 bases). This CDR3 contains 15 residues. The V gene lost 3 bases and the J gene lost 5 bases, with 14 bases spanning the gap. Germline-derived CDR1 and CDR2 are SNHLY and FYNNEI. The CDR3 bases are TGTGCCAGCAGTGAGGGGCAGGGGCCAAACAATGAGCAGTTCTTC. Translated, it gives CASSEGQGPNNEQFF.

This clonotype was counted many times. The chain is built from TRBV4-3 and TRBJ2-5; tentatively, D is TRBD2 (6 bases). CDR1 is LGHNA, CDR2 YSLEER, per germline. CDR3 length: 14 residues. V lost 0 bases to trimming and J lost 4 bases, with 9 bases between them. The CDR3 is CASSQEARGETQYF. CDR3 DNA sequence: TGCGCCAGCAGCCAAGAAGCGCGGGGAGAGACCCAGTACTTC.

This clonotype was detected ten times or more. The J gene is TRBJ2-4, the V gene TRBV7-2; D is undetermined. V lost 1 base, J lost 0 bases, and 10 bases lay in between. CDR1 is SGHTA and CDR2 is FQGNSA in the germline V gene. The length of the CDR3 is 16 residues. CDR3 sequence (DNA): TGTGCCAGCAGCTTAGTTGGTCCTGGAGCCAAAAACATTCAGTACTTC. This translates into CASSLVGPGAKNIQYF.

Ten or more counts support this clonotype. The chain carries TRBV3-1 and TRBJ1-5; 8 bases are a match to TRBD1. Germline V gene lookup returns CDR1 LGHDT and CDR2 YNNKEL (reference sequence). With V trimmed by 0 bases and J by 7 bases, 5 bases remained unmatched. This CDR3 contains 15 residues. CDR3 sequence: CASSQERNRGQPQHF. In DNA, the CDR3 is TGTGCCAGCAGCCAAGAGAGGAACAGGGGGCAGCCCCAGCATTTT.

This clonotype was seen at least ten times. This sequence joins TRBV19 and TRBJ2-7; D is perhaps TRBD1 (5 bases). Germline assignment: CDR1 LNHDA and CDR2 SQIVND (reference sequence). This CDR3 has 15 amino acids. The ends were cut back, 4 bases at V and 0 bases at J, with 13 bases in the middle. The CDR3, as DNA: TGTGCCAGTAGTAGAAAGGTCGACAGCTCCTACGAGCAGTACTTC. It specifies CASSRKVDSSYEQYF.

The table lists this clonotype with many counts. This rearrangement joins TRBV7-2 to TRBJ2-2; TRBD2 aligns across 14 bases. This CDR3 is 18 amino acids long. Germline values: CDR1 SGHTA, CDR2 FQGNSA. J lost 5 bases, V lost 1 base, and 6 bases had no gene match. CDR3: CASSLGGLAGVRTGELFF. The CDR3 DNA sequence: TGTGCCAGCAGCTTAGGGGGACTAGCGGGAGTGAGGACCGGGGAGCTGTTTTTT.

In this sample, this clonotype turned up many times. V gene TRBV5-1 combines with J gene TRBJ1-1; D uncertain. This CDR3 is built from 14 residues. Trimming took 2 bases from V and 5 from J, leaving 13 bases between them. Germline values: CDR1 SGHRS, CDR2 YFSETQ. Here the CDR3 DNA reads TGCGCCAGCAGCTTAAGCAGCCCGGGTACTGAAGCTTTCTTT. Its protein is CASSLSSPGTEAFF.

The chain recombines TRBV20-1 with TRBJ2-3; possibly TRBD1 for D (5 bases). V lost 4 bases and J lost 0, with 14 bases in between. CDR1 and CDR2 from the germline V gene are DFQATT and SNEGSKA (reference sequence). The CDR3 has 15 amino acids. The DNA for the CDR3 is TGCAGTGCTATCAACCCCAGGGCGAGCACAGATACGCAGTATTTT. This translates into CSAINPRASTDTQYF.

This clonotype was observed a few times. The rearrangement links TRBV5-1 to TRBJ1-1, with a tentative D call TRBD1 (6 bases). There are 14 residues in the CDR3. Germline CDR1 and CDR2: SGHRS and YFSETQ. V gave up 7 bases and J gave up 4 bases, with 17 bases separating them. CDR3 nucleotides: TGCGCCAGCGAAGGGGGACGGGGGGGCACTGAAGCTTTCTTT. This encodes CASEGGRGGTEAFF.

In the case of this clonotype: Germline and junction disagree at one end, which may indicate a read error. J is TRBJ2-5 and V is TRBV28, with D possibly TRBD2 on 6 matching bases. From germline, CDR1 is MDHEN and CDR2 SYDVKM. This CDR3 comprises 15 residues. The CDR3 DNA reads as TGCGCCAGCAGCCAAAGAACGGGGGACCAAGAGACCCAGTACTTC. Its protein is CASSQRTGDQETQYF.